This T cell receptor (beta chain) is from a study of shared T cell receptors in the human thymus. CDR3 length equals 17 residues. V shed 3 bases, J shed 4 bases, and the junction held 14 bases outside the gene matches. Germline-derived CDR1 and CDR2 are SGHDN and FVKESK. The data were produced by immunoSEQ multiplex PCR, yet TCRdb's version contains in-frame clones alone and is incomplete. In the table there are hundreds of thousands of clones, approximately 89% of which are singletons. The same specimen was also included in a second study, on human thymus T cells. That study adds: The donor group consisted of healthy Finnish infants who were having corrective surgery for congenital heart defects.

The chain links TRBV14 to TRBJ1-2; 7 bases align to TRBD1. Sequencing was performed on thymocytes. This TCR was recovered from a boy in the first two years of life with a congenital heart defect. CDR3 amino acids: CASSHVDREDLGYGYTF. In DNA, the CDR3 is TGTGCCAGCAGCCACGTCGACAGGGAGGATCTCGGCTATGGCTACACCTTC.